This TCR beta chain was recovered during a study of control samples from healthy donors and cancer patients. The germline V gene has CDR1 LGHNA and CDR2 YSLEER. The CDR3 is 14 amino acids. V was pared by 7 bases and J by 2 bases, with 4 bases of the junction left unmatched. The assay was immunoSEQ multiplex PCR, and TCRdb's table has in-frame clones only and misses some. The data hold fewer than 500,000 clones, with 90% observed a single time. The chain is built from TRBV4-3 and TRBJ2-2, with 7 bases lining up with TRBD1. This sequence originates from a man in his forties with head and neck cancer. Sequencing input: PBMCs. This CDR3 reads CASTRQGNTGELFF. Written as DNA, the CDR3 is TGCGCCAGCACCAGACAGGGAAACACCGGGGAGCTGTTTTTT.